The clone carrying this TCR beta chain was detected only a few times. These data belong to a study of long-term antiretroviral therapy in people with HIV. Researchers report immunoSEQ v3.0 was run at survey level. Method: immunoSEQ multiplex PCR; TCRdb's copy keeps in-frame clones and lacks some. The repertoire includes about 28,000 clones, around 87% of them detected once, and around 4.1% sits in the top ten. Sequenced material: unsorted PBMCs, taken 0.5 years after starting antiretroviral therapy. The TCR comes from a woman under 30 with HIV.

CDR3: CASSMKTGFYEQYF. CDR3 coding DNA: TGTGCCAGCAGTATGAAAACAGGGTTTTACGAGCAGTACTTC. The gene calls are TRBV6-5 and TRBJ2-7, with a weak D call TRBD1 (6 bases). The CDR3 loop spans 14 amino acids. Trimming left V 5 bases short and J 4 bases short, with 15 bases between. Per the germline V gene, CDR1 is MNHEY and CDR2 is SVGAGI.